The rows below give T cell receptor beta chains drawn from one sample of a study of CD8+ T cells in alopecia areata. Measured with immunoSEQ multiplex PCR; TCRdb has only the in-frame clones, and not every one. Of 30,000 to 40,000 clones listed, approximately 80% are singletons. The specimen was NKG2D-low CD8+ T cells sorted from blood. These receptors originate from a human donor with alopecia areata. CDR3s include the opening cysteine and the closing phenylalanine or tryptophan.

j_call v_call cdr3_aa
TRBJ2-7 TRBV29-1 CSVAVGGYEQYF
TRBJ2-1 TRBV6-4 CASSEGLAGAYEQFF
TRBJ1-4 TRBV4-3 CASSQDPLSWTETNEKLFF
TRBJ2-1 TRBV27 CASSSDRGRSEQFF
TRBJ1-2 TRBV28 CASSSTPAPGGGGYTF
TRBJ1-1 TRBV5-1 CASSLDGRLRAFF
TRBJ2-7 TRBV27 CASSSWTDSYEQYF
TRBJ2-7 TRBV29-1 CSVWPGLAGYEQYF
TRBJ2-7 TRBV6-1 CASSEVGEQYF
TRBJ1-4 TRBV5-6 CASSRTAWGGEKLFF
TRBJ2-5 TRBV30 CAWGQGPETQYF
TRBJ1-1 TRBV7-9 CASSLVTAVEAFF
TRBJ2-1 TRBV30 CAWSVQGNEQFF
TRBJ1-3 TRBV27 CASSTRGTGNTIYF
TRBJ2-3 TRBV28 CASSYRTDTQYF
TRBJ2-1 TRBV23-1 CASTVLCGARDHEQFF
TRBJ2-7 TRBV27 CASKLGQGSYEQYF
TRBJ2-7 TRBV27 CASSLSKADLPYEQYF
TRBJ2-7 TRBV27 CASSLGNTYEQYF
TRBJ2-1 TRBV2 CASSDLTNYNEQFF
TRBJ2-1 TRBV18 CASSPQGWESSYNEQFF
TRBJ1-3 TRBV30 CAWSQFSGNTIYF
TRBJ2-2 TRBV5-1 CASSQTLGGRGSGELFF
TRBJ2-7 TRBV11-3 CASSFADSPHYEQYF
TRBJ2-5 TRBV5-1 CASYTQGGIRETQYF
TRBJ1-2 TRBV6-6 CASTQGTGGYTF
TRBJ1-2 TRBV29-1 CSVDKYNYGYTF
TRBJ2-5 TRBV5-1 CASTEASGSGETQYF
TRBJ2-7 TRBV29-1 CSVDGQGPPGEQYF
TRBJ2-5 TRBV6-1 CASSETGTSGSETQYF
TRBJ2-3 TRBV7-6 CASSLLPGTDTQYF
TRBJ2-1 TRBV2 CASSETTSGGNEQFF
TRBJ2-7 TRBV7-2 CASSSLAGGLHEQYF
TRBJ2-2 TRBV27 CASSLTAGLAGTGELFF
TRBJ1-1 TRBV4-1 CASSQGDTEAFF
TRBJ2-7 TRBV5-6 CASSLGQNLYEQYF
TRBJ1-3 TRBV29-1 CSGWGASGNTIYF
TRBJ2-5 TRBV4-1 CASSQVVSGAEETQYF
TRBJ2-7 TRBV7-8 CASSLAASEYEQYF
TRBJ2-7 TRBV30 CAWNRASEPLSYEQYF
TRBJ2-7 TRBV2 CASRGSGTSGYEQYF
TRBJ1-2 TRBV27 CASSAYRSLYGYTF
TRBJ2-7 TRBV27 CASSLEGTSGSYEQYF
TRBJ2-1 TRBV27 CASSFSSGRNEQFF
TRBJ2-7 TRBV29-1 CSVTGTGVNEQYF
TRBJ1-1 TRBV2 CASSEARRGGSSEAFF
TRBJ2-7 TRBV23-1 CASSRGPPGQGLSNYEQYF
TRBJ2-5 TRBV7-3 CASNEPNRGQETQYF
TRBJ2-6 TRBV6-6 CATAGTEGSGANVLTF
. TRBV27 CASSSIGHSDEQYF
TRBJ2-7 TRBV7-2 CASSWTGSYEQYF
TRBJ1-5 TRBV28 CASSFSGNQPQHF
TRBJ2-1 TRBV4-1 CASSQDLTGGVYNEQFF
TRBJ2-3 TRBV5-1 CASSLVSAESTDTQYF
TRBJ2-1 TRBV27 CASSTSRGTRYNEQFF
TRBJ1-3 TRBV2 CASTTWGSGNTIYF
TRBJ2-1 TRBV7-2 CASSHQTIPYDEQFF
TRBJ2-2 TRBV19 CASSILAAGELFF
TRBJ2-2 TRBV5-1 CASSLYSSNTGELFF
TRBJ2-1 TRBV4-1 CASSQLDRGPRYNEQFF